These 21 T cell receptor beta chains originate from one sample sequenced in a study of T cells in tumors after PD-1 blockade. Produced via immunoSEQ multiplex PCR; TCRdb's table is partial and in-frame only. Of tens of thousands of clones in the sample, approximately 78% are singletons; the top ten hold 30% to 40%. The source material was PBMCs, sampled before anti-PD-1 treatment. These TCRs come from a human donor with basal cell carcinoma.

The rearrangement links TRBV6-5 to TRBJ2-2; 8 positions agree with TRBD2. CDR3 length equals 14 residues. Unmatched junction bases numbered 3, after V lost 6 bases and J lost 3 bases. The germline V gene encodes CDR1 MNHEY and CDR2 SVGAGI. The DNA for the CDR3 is TGTGCCAGCAGAGCAGCGGGAGACACCGGGGAGCTGTTTTTT. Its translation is CASRAAGDTGELFF.

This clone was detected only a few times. Here the CDR3 DNA reads TGTGCCAGCAGCCAAGGGAGGGAGGCTAATCAGCCCCAGCATTTT. It codes for CASSQGREANQPQHF. The rearrangement uses TRBV3-1 (or the pseudogene TRBV3-2) and TRBJ1-5; the D is unclear. Trimming took off 1 base at V and 4 bases at J, with 11 bases between the two ends. This CDR3 region has 15 residues. The V gene's germline CDR1 is LGHDT and CDR2 YNNKEL (reference sequence).

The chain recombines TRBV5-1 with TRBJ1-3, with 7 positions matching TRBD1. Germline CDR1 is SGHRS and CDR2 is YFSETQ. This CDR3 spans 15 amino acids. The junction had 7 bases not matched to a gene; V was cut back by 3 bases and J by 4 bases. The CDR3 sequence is CASSWSPGQGNTIYF. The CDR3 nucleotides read TGCGCCAGCAGCTGGAGCCCGGGACAGGGAAACACCATATATTTT.

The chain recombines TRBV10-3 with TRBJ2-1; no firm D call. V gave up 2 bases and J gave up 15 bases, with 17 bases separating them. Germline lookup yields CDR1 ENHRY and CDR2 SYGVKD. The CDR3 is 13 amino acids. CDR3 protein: CAISEQDSMFGFF. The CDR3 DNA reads TGTGCCATCAGTGAGCAAGACTCTATGTTCGGGTTCTTC.

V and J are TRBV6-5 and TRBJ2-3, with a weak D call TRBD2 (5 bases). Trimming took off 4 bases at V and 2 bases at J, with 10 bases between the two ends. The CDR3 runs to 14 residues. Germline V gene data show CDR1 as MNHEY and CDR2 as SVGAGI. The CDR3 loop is CASSSGLYTDTQYF. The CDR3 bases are TGTGCCAGCAGTTCCGGACTGTACACAGATACGCAGTATTTT.

The CDR3 here is CASSQVVLAASNEQFF. The CDR3 coding sequence is TGCGCCAGCAGCCAAGTAGTACTAGCGGCGTCCAATGAGCAGTTCTTC. The chain recombines TRBV4-3 with TRBJ2-1, with 8 bases identical to TRBD2. The CDR3 length is 16 residues. Germline CDR1 LGHNA, CDR2 YSLEER. Trimming cost V 1 base and J 6 bases; bases outside gene matches: 8.

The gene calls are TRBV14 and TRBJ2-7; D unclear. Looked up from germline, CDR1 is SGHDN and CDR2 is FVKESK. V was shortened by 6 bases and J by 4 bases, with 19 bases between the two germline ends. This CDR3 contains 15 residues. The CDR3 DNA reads TGTGCCAGCAGTGATCTGGCAGCACCCTCTTACGAGCAGTACTTC. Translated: CASSDLAAPSYEQYF.

The CDR3 reads CASRVGTANTGELFF. The CDR3 region has the DNA TGTGCCAGCAGGGTGGGGACAGCGAACACCGGGGAGCTGTTTTTT. The chain links TRBV5-4 to TRBJ2-2; TRBD1 matches 7 bases. The CDR3 length is 15 residues. Trimming at V came to 5 bases and at J to 0 bases, leaving 4 bases not matched to a gene. Germline CDR1 is SGHNT and CDR2 is YYREEE (reference sequence).

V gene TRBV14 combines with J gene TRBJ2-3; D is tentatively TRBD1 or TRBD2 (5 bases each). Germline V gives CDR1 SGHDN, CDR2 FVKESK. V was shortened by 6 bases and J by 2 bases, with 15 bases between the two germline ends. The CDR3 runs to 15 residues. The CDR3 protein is CASSVGRRTTDTQYF. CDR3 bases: TGTGCCAGCAGTGTGGGACGGAGAACCACAGATACGCAGTATTTT. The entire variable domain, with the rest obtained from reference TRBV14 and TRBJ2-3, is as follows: EAGVTQFPSHSVIEKGQTVTLRCDPISGHDNLYWYRRVMGKEIKFLLHFVKESKQDESGMPNNRFLAERTGGTYSTLKVQPAELEDSGVYFCASSVGRRTTDTQYFGPGTRLTVL.

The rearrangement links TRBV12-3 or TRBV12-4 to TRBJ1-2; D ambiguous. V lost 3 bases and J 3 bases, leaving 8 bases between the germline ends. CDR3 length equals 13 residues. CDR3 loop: CASSLSGYYGYTF. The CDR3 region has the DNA TGTGCCAGCAGTTTGAGCGGCTACTATGGCTACACCTTC.

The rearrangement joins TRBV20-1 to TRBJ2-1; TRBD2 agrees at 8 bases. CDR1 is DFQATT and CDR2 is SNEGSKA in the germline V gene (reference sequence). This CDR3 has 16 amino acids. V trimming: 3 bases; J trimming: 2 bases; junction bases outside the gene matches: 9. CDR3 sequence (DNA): TGCAGTGCTAGTCGGTTTTGGGGACTAGCCTACAATGAGCAGTTCTTC. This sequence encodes CSASRFWGLAYNEQFF.

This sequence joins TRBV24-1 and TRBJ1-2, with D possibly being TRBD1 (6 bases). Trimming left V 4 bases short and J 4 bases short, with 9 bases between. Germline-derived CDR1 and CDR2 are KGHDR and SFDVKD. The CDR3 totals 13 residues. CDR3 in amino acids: CATSDRTVYGYTF. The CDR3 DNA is TGTGCCACCAGTGACCGGACAGTCTATGGCTACACCTTC.

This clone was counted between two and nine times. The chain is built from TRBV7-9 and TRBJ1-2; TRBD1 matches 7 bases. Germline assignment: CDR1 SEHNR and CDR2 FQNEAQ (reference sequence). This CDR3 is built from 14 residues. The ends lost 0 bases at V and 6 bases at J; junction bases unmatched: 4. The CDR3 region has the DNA TGTGCCAGCAGCTTAGCAGGGGGCGGTAATGGCTACACCTTC. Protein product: CASSLAGGGNGYTF.

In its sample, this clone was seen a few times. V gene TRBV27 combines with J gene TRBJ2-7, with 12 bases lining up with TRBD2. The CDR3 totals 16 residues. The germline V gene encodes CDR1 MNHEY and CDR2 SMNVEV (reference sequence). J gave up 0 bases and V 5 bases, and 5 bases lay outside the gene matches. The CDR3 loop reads CASSEGTSGFSYEQYF. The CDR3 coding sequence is TGTGCCAGCAGTGAGGGGACTAGCGGGTTCTCCTACGAGCAGTACTTC.

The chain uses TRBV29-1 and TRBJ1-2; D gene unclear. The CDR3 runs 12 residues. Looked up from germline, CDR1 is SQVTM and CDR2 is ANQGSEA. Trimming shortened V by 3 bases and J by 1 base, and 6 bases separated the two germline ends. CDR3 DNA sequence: TGCAGCGTTGACGTATTTAACTATGGCTACACCTTC. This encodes CSVDVFNYGYTF.

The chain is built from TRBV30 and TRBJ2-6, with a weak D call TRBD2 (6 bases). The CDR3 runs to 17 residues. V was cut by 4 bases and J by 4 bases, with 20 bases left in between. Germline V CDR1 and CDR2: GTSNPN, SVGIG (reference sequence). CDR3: CAWTPGGLRAGANVLTF. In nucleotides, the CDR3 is TGTGCCTGGACTCCCGGGGGACTCAGAGCGGGGGCCAACGTCCTGACTTTC. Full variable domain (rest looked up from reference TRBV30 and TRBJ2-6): SQTIHQWPATLVQPVGSPLSLECTVEGTSNPNLYWYRQAAGRGLQLLFYSVGIGQISSEVPQNLSASRPQDRQFILSSKKLLLSDSGFYLCAWTPGGLRAGANVLTFGAGSRLTVL.

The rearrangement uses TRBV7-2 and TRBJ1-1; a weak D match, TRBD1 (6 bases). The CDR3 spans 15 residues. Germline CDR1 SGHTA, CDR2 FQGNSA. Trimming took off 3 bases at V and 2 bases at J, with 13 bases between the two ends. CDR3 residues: CASSFSPGANTEAFF. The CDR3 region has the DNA TGTGCCAGCAGCTTCAGTCCGGGGGCCAACACTGAAGCTTTCTTT.

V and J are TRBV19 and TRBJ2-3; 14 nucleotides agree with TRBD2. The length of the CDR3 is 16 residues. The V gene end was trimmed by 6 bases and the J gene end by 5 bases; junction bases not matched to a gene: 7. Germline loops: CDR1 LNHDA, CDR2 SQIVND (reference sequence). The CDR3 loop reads CASRTSGRAEKDTQYF. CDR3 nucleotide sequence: TGTGCCAGTAGGACTAGCGGGAGGGCGGAAAAAGATACGCAGTATTTT.

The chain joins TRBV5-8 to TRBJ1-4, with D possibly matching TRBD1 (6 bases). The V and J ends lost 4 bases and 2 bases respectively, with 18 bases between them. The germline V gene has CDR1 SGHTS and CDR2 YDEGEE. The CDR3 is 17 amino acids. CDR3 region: CASSRVGGGATNEKLFF. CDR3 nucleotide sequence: TGTGCCAGCAGCCGAGTCGGAGGGGGAGCCACTAATGAAAAACTGTTTTTT.

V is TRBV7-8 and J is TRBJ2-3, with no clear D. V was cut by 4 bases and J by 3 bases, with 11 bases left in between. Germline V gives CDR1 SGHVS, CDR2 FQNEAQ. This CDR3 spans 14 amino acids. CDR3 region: CASSSSDGTDTQYF. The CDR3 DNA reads TGTGCCAGCAGCTCCAGTGACGGGACAGATACGCAGTATTTT.

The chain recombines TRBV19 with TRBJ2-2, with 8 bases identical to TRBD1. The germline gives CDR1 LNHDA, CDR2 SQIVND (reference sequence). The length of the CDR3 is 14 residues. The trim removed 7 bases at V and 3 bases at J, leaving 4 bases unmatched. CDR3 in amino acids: CASTGTGYTGELFF. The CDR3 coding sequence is TGTGCCAGTACCGGGACAGGATACACCGGGGAGCTGTTTTTT.